By share, the clone carrying this T cell receptor (beta chain) counts as large (0.1 to 1%). This entry is derived from a study of CD8+ T cells in alopecia areata. The germline gives CDR1 SGHRS, CDR2 YFSETQ. Trimming removed 6 bases from V and 0 bases from J, with 13 bases in between. This CDR3 has 14 residues. RNA extraction and reverse transcription yielded cDNA as sequencing template. Assay used: immunoSEQ multiplex PCR; TCRdb lists only in-frame clones, some missing. The data show about 13,000 clones, under 60% seen once. From alopecia areata patients, lesional scalp punch biopsies and peripheral blood were collected.

The sequence derives from a human donor with alopecia areata. This chain uses TRBV5-1 with TRBJ2-7; either TRBD1 or TRBD2 may supply D (5 bases each). The sample was skin, taken at week 0. This CDR3 reads CASNLQGPSYEQYF. The CDR3 DNA is TGCGCCAGCAATCTGCAGGGACCCTCCTACGAGCAGTACTTC.